This TCR beta chain came from a study of blood T cell repertoires in COVID-19. Study overall: Material from acute and convalescent COVID-19 was sourced from the United States, Italy and Spain. T cells, B-cell-depleted T cells, or PBMCs provided the cDNA or gDNA that served as material.

V was clipped by 4 bases and J by 5 bases, with 14 bases between them. The CDR3 extends over 14 amino acids. Germline V gene data show CDR1 as GTSNPN and CDR2 as SVGIG (reference sequence). Per the study methods: Using reference gene primer amplification, nucleated cell counts were estimated. Clones were sequenced by immunoSEQ multiplex PCR, and TCRdb holds only the in-frame ones, with some missing. D and trimming were read from the DNA, whereas the V and J calls and clone size are those reported in that table. The sample holds a few hundred thousand clones; around 85% are singletons and the top ten take 7.2%.

V gene TRBV30 combines with J gene TRBJ1-4; D is uncertain. What was sequenced was peripheral blood. This sequence originates from a human donor in a cohort sampled during active COVID-19. CDR3 sequence reads: CAWTNIGKNEKLFF. DNA for the CDR3: TGTGCCTGGACGAATATTGGCAAAAATGAAAAACTGTTTTTT.